This is a list of T cell receptor beta chains from one sample in a study of neoadjuvant nivolumab and ipilimumab in lung cancer. Assay: immunoSEQ multiplex PCR; the TCRdb copy retains only in-frame clones and omits some. The table includes just over 3,500 clones, about 80% detected once. Here the sequenced sample was peripheral blood, taken after neoadjuvant nivolumab, alone or with ipilimumab, at or shortly before surgery. The receptors stem from an adult with non-small cell lung cancer. Each CDR3 is given with its conserved first and last residue. The order of the fields is clone size, J gene, V gene, D gene, CDR3 protein, CDR3 DNA. The D gene is left open where the match is weak. The size of a clone is reported for some rows only, either as once, few or many, or as a class for expanded clones.

once	TRBJ2-7	TRBV5-1	TRBD2	CASSLYPQLAGVSSSYEQYF	TGCGCCAGCAGCTTGTACCCCCAACTAGCGGGAGTTTCGAGCTCCTACGAGCAGTACTTC
-	TRBJ1-2	TRBV28	TRBD1	CASSLIGTDYGYTF	TGTGCCAGCAGTTTAATTGGGACAGACTATGGCTACACCTTC
-	TRBJ1-2	TRBV18	-	CASSQDSPPYGYTF	TGTGCCAGCTCACAAGACAGTCCCCCCTATGGCTACACCTTC
-	TRBJ2-5	TRBV5-1	-	CASSLANQETQYF	TGCGCCAGCAGCTTGGCCAACCAAGAGACCCAGTACTTC
-	TRBJ1-4	TRBV6-1	TRBD1	CATQTGGTNEKLFF	TGTGCCACGCAGACAGGGGGCACGAATGAAAAACTGTTTTTT
-	TRBJ2-7	TRBV18	-	CASSPRQTLASYEQYF	TGTGCCAGCTCACCGAGACAGACACTCGCCTCCTACGAGCAGTACTTC
-	TRBJ1-1	TRBV18	-	CASSLGLGGTEAFF	TGTGCCAGCTCCCTTGGCCTCGGCGGCACTGAAGCTTTCTTT
-	TRBJ2-5	TRBV28	-	CASTVPGIQETQYF	TGTGCCAGCACCGTCCCAGGGATCCAAGAGACCCAGTACTTC
-	TRBJ1-2	TRBV29-1	-	CSVRRGGSHGYTF	TGCAGCGTTAGGAGGGGGGGCTCCCATGGCTACACCTTC
-	TRBJ2-2	TRBV5-8	-	CASTWGYTGELFF	TGTGCCAGCACTTGGGGGTATACCGGGGAGCTGTTTTTT
few	TRBJ1-5	TRBV27	-	CASSRDSYSNQPQHF	TGTGCCAGCAGCCGCGACAGCTATAGCAATCAGCCCCAGCATTTT
once	TRBJ1-1	TRBV28	-	CASSLLAGPNTEAFF	TGTGCCAGCAGTTTATTAGCAGGTCCGAACACTGAAGCTTTCTTT
few	TRBJ1-1	TRBV23-1	TRBD1	CASRAGQQNTEAFF	TGCGCCAGCAGAGCGGGACAGCAGAACACTGAAGCTTTCTTT
-	TRBJ1-5	TRBV30	-	CAWSAEGWASQPQHF	TGTGCCTGGAGTGCGGAGGGGTGGGCAAGTCAGCCCCAGCATTTT
-	TRBJ2-7	TRBV30	-	CAWNLAQSDEQYF	TGTGCCTGGAATCTTGCCCAATCGGACGAGCAGTACTTC
-	TRBJ2-1	TRBV19	-	CASSSSWTSSYNEQFF	TGTGCCAGTAGTTCCTCCTGGACGTCCTCCTACAATGAGCAGTTCTTC
-	TRBJ2-7	TRBV28	-	CASSSGPRSGDEQYF	TGTGCCAGCAGTTCTGGCCCTCGCAGTGGAGACGAGCAGTACTTC
-	TRBJ1-2	TRBV2	TRBD1	CASSVSGQFTNYGYTF	TGTGCCAGCAGTGTGTCGGGACAGTTTACTAACTATGGCTACACCTTC
-	TRBJ2-2	TRBV19	-	CARTLQGTSNTGELFF	TGTGCCAGAACACTCCAGGGGACCTCGAACACCGGGGAGCTGTTTTTT
-	TRBJ2-5	TRBV30	-	CAWSEETQYF	TGTGCCTGGAGTGAGGAGACCCAGTACTTC
-	TRBJ1-1	TRBV7-9	-	CATRPTLQSEAFF	TGTGCCACCAGGCCGACACTCCAATCTGAAGCTTTCTTT
-	TRBJ2-3	TRBV4-3	-	CASSQQRTDTQYF	TGCGCCAGCAGCCAACAGAGGACAGATACGCAGTATTTT
once	TRBJ2-3	TRBV5-1	TRBD2	CASSRSGTGTDTQYF	TGCGCCAGCAGTAGAAGCGGGACGGGCACAGATACGCAGTATTTT
-	TRBJ2-3	TRBV9	-	CASSVDSGVADTQYF	TGTGCCAGCAGCGTAGACTCGGGAGTGGCAGATACGCAGTATTTT
-	TRBJ2-5	TRBV21-1	-	CASSKDQRQETQYF	TGTGCCAGCAGCAAAGACCAGCGTCAAGAGACCCAGTACTTC
-	TRBJ2-1	TRBV7-2	TRBD1	CAARRGHNEQFF	TGTGCCGCCCGCAGGGGGCACAATGAGCAGTTCTTC
-	TRBJ2-2	TRBV19	TRBD2	CASSIPTVGGAGELFF	TGTGCCAGTAGTATCCCGACAGTGGGAGGGGCCGGGGAGCTGTTTTTT
once	TRBJ2-3	TRBV5-1	-	CASSLGRDTQYF	TGCGCCAGCAGCTTGGGCCGAGATACGCAGTATTTT
-	TRBJ1-5	TRBV6-5	-	CASSMTGMYQPQHF	TGTGCCAGCAGTATGACAGGCATGTATCAGCCCCAGCATTTT
-	TRBJ2-7	TRBV2	-	CASSETGSGAYEQYF	TGTGCCAGCAGTGAGACAGGGTCGGGAGCCTACGAGCAGTACTTC
few	TRBJ2-6	TRBV6-5	TRBD1	CASSPGQGSHVLTF	TGTGCCAGCAGCCCGGGACAGGGTTCTCACGTCCTGACTTTC
-	TRBJ2-1	TRBV10-2	TRBD2	CASSGPSGEYNEQFF	TGCGCCAGCAGCGGACCTAGCGGGGAATACAATGAGCAGTTCTTC
-	TRBJ2-7	TRBV7-9	-	CASSLVQGSYEQYF	TGTGCCAGCAGCTTAGTGCAGGGTTCCTACGAGCAGTACTTC
-	TRBJ2-2	TRBV5-1	TRBD1	CASSGNRGLSTGELFF	TGCGCCAGCAGCGGTAACAGGGGGCTTTCCACCGGGGAGCTGTTTTTT
-	TRBJ2-2	TRBV7-3	-	CASSALPGNTGELFF	TGTGCCAGCAGCGCACTGCCGGGGAACACCGGGGAGCTGTTTTTT
-	TRBJ1-1	TRBV7-2	TRBD1	CASSYSTGGEAFF	TGTGCCAGCAGCTATTCAACAGGGGGTGAAGCTTTCTTT
-	TRBJ2-3	TRBV11-2	TRBD2	CASSFSGSSTDTQYF	TGTGCCAGCTCCTTTAGCGGGTCGAGCACAGATACGCAGTATTTT
once	TRBJ2-3	TRBV5-1	TRBD2	CASSLGPAGDTDTQYF	TGCGCCAGCAGCTTGGGCCCAGCGGGGGACACAGATACGCAGTATTTT
-	TRBJ2-5	TRBV29-1	-	CSVDGQRQETQYF	TGCAGCGTTGATGGACAGAGACAAGAGACCCAGTACTTC
-	TRBJ2-3	TRBV30	-	CAFSSGGFTDTQYF	TGTGCCTTCTCCTCCGGGGGCTTTACAGATACGCAGTATTTT
-	TRBJ1-1	TRBV20-1	-	CSARGMTEAFF	TGCAGTGCTAGGGGGATGACTGAAGCTTTCTTT
-	TRBJ1-5	TRBV29-1	TRBD1	CSVQTGTNQPQHF	TGCAGCGTCCAGACAGGGACTAATCAGCCCCAGCATTTT
few	TRBJ2-5	TRBV7-3	-	CASSLGHRETQYF	TGTGCCAGCAGCTTAGGGCACCGAGAGACCCAGTACTTC
few	TRBJ1-2	TRBV5-1	TRBD1	CASNPDRAYGYTF	TGCGCCAGCAACCCGGACAGGGCCTATGGCTACACCTTC
-	TRBJ2-3	TRBV5-4	TRBD2	CASSLKLAGGTDTQYF	TGTGCCAGCAGCTTGAAACTAGCGGGAGGAACAGATACGCAGTATTTT
-	TRBJ2-1	TRBV11-3	TRBD2	CASSSPGLAGNEQFF	TGTGCCAGCAGCTCCCCGGGACTAGCGGGAAATGAGCAGTTCTTC
-	TRBJ2-3	TRBV11-1	-	CASSISTDTQYF	TGTGCCAGCAGTATCAGCACAGATACGCAGTATTTT
-	TRBJ2-7	TRBV5-1	TRBD2	CASSLGGTSGEEQYF	TGCGCCAGCAGCTTAGGAGGGACTAGCGGGGAAGAGCAGTACTTC
-	TRBJ1-2	TRBV6-7	-	CASSNGLYGYTF	TGTGCCAGCAGTAACGGGCTCTATGGCTACACCTTC
-	TRBJ2-7	TRBV28	-	CASSPEPYEQYF	TGTGCCAGCAGTCCGGAACCCTACGAGCAGTACTTC
-	TRBJ2-4	TRBV7-2	TRBD1	CASSPDRANLMTKNIQYF	TGTGCCAGCAGCCCGGACAGGGCTAATTTAATGACCAAAAACATTCAGTACTTC
once	TRBJ2-5	TRBV5-4	-	CASGQGRPNQETQYF	TGTGCCAGCGGTCAGGGCCGCCCGAACCAAGAGACCCAGTACTTC
few	TRBJ2-2	TRBV27	-	CASRDTGELFF	TGTGCCAGCAGGGACACCGGGGAGCTGTTTTTT
-	TRBJ1-1	TRBV28	-	CASSPSVLNTEAFF	TGTGCCAGCAGTCCATCAGTGCTGAACACTGAAGCTTTCTTT
-	TRBJ1-1	TRBV5-1	-	CASSPQDSNTEAFF	TGCGCCAGCAGCCCACAGGACTCTAACACTGAAGCTTTCTTT